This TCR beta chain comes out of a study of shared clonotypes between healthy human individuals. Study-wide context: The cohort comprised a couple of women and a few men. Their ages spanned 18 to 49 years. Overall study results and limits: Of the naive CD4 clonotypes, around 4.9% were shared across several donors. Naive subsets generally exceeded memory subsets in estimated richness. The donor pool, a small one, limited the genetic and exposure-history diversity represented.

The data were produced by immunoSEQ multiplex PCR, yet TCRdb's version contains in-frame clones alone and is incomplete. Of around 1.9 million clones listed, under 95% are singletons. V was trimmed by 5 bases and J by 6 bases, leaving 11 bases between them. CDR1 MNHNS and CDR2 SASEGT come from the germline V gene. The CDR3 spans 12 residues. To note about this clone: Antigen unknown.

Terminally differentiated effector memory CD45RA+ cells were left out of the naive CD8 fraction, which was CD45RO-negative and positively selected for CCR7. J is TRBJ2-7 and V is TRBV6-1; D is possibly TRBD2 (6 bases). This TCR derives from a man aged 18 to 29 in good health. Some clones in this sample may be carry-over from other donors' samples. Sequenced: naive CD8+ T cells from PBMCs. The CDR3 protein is CASSRGFAEQYF. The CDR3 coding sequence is TGTGCCAGCAGTCGGGGGTTCGCCGAGCAGTACTTC.